Each of the 28 T cell receptor beta chains below was sequenced from the same sample in a study of Ad26.COV2.S vaccination and SARS-CoV-2 variants (dated by TCRdb to about 2021). The sample's time point label, in plain terms: individuals recovered from natural SARS-CoV-2 infection. The library relied on the immunoSEQ multiplex PCR assay. TCRdb took over this immuneACCESS table, retaining in-frame rearrangements with V and J assigned. Such tables are incomplete; in checked studies, under half of the missing clones stem from an unresolved V gene, and the remainder is unexplained. The sample table shows about 350,000 clones, and 92% are seen once. Of the sample, under 5% is held by the ten largest clones. The sequenced sample was peripheral blood, obtained after recovery from COVID-19. The receptors were sampled from a human donor who had recovered from COVID-19.

The rearrangement uses TRBV19 and TRBJ1-5; 8 bases align to TRBD1. The germline V gene encodes CDR1 LNHDA and CDR2 SQIVND (reference sequence). V trimming: 5 bases; J trimming: 7 bases; junction bases outside the gene matches: 7. The CDR3 totals 14 residues. Here the CDR3 reads CASSARQGRQPQHF. The CDR3 DNA reads as TGTGCCAGTAGTGCAAGACAGGGGCGACAGCCCCAGCATTTT.

In DNA form, the CDR3 reads TGTGCCAGCAGCACTACGGGCGAGCAGTACTTC. Amino acids: CASSTTGEQYF. The chain recombines TRBV7-9 with TRBJ2-7; no reliable D call. Germline V gene data show CDR1 as SEHNR and CDR2 as FQNEAQ (reference sequence). V lost 5 bases and J 6 bases, leaving 8 bases between the germline ends. CDR3 length: 11 residues. Looking up the rest from reference TRBV7-9 and TRBJ2-7 gives the full variable domain: DTGVSQNPRHKITKRGQNVTFRCDPISEHNRLYWYRQTLGQGPEFLTYFQNEAQLEKSRLLSDRFSAERPKGSFSTLEIQRTEQGDSAMYLCASSTTGEQYFGPGTRLTVT.

This sequence joins TRBV27 and TRBJ2-5; 13 bases align to TRBD2. CDR1 and CDR2 from the germline V gene are MNHEY and SMNVEV (reference sequence). The CDR3 is 16 amino acids. With V trimmed by 5 bases and J by 13 bases, 16 bases remained unmatched. This CDR3 reads CASSLTPGLAGSQGYF. CDR3 coding DNA: TGTGCCAGCAGTCTAACACCGGGACTAGCGGGGTCTCAGGGGTACTTC.

The J gene is TRBJ2-7, the V gene TRBV11-2; D ambiguous. From germline, CDR1 is SGHAT and CDR2 FQNNGV. This CDR3 is 15 amino acids long. V lost 0 bases and J 4 bases, leaving 13 bases between the germline ends. This chain's CDR3 is CASSLEWSGQYEQYF. The DNA of the CDR3 is TGTGCCAGCAGCTTAGAATGGTCAGGCCAGTACGAGCAGTACTTC.

The V gene is TRBV14, the J gene TRBJ1-2; D not resolved. Trimming took off 1 base at V and 2 bases at J, with 11 bases between the two ends. The CDR3 covers 15 residues. CDR1 SGHDN and CDR2 FVKESK come from the germline V gene. CDR3 in amino acids: CASSQGNYVNYGYTF. CDR3 nucleotide sequence: TGTGCCAGCAGCCAAGGGAATTACGTCAACTATGGCTACACCTTC.

The rearrangement links TRBV6-1 to TRBJ1-5; D is undetermined. This CDR3 spans 13 amino acids. Germline CDR1 reads MNHNS; CDR2 reads SASEGT. V was pared by 3 bases and J by 3 bases, with 6 bases between. CDR3 residues: CASSESINQPQHF. The CDR3, as DNA: TGTGCCAGCAGTGAGTCCATCAATCAGCCCCAGCATTTT.

The J gene is TRBJ1-2, the V gene TRBV9; the D gene is possibly TRBD1 (5 bases). The V end lost 5 bases, the J end lost 4 bases, and 18 bases lay between the germline ends. CDR1 is SGDLS, CDR2 YYNGEE, per germline. The CDR3 spans 15 residues. The CDR3 is CASSTGTHESYGYTF. The DNA of the CDR3 is TGTGCCAGCAGTACGGGGACGCATGAATCCTATGGCTACACCTTC.

The chain is built from TRBV9 and TRBJ2-3; D is perhaps TRBD2 (6 bases). V gave up 4 bases and J gave up 4 bases, with 13 bases separating them. Looked up from germline, CDR1 is SGDLS and CDR2 is YYNGEE. The CDR3 is 14 residues long. The CDR3 sequence is CASSPGTQADTQYF. In DNA form, the CDR3 reads TGTGCCAGCAGCCCCGGGACTCAAGCAGATACGCAGTATTTT.

The V and J genes are TRBV19 and TRBJ1-1, with 10 bases lining up with TRBD1. CDR3 size: 14 residues. Germline assignment: CDR1 LNHDA and CDR2 SQIVND (reference sequence). After removal of 4 bases from V and 6 bases from J, the junction contained 5 bases not matched to a gene. The CDR3 DNA reads as TGTGCCAGTAGTACGCCGGGACAGGGGCCTGAAGCTTTCTTT. Protein sequence: CASSTPGQGPEAFF. Variable domain in full (rest from reference TRBV19 and TRBJ1-1): DGGITQSPKYLFRKEGQNVTLSCEQNLNHDAMYWYRQDPGQGLRLIYYSQIVNDFQKGDIAEGYSVSREKKESFPLTVTSAQKNPTAFYLCASSTPGQGPEAFFGQGTRLTVV.

The gene calls are TRBV5-1 and TRBJ2-7; 11 nucleotides line up with TRBD2. The CDR3 totals 15 residues. Germline V gives CDR1 SGHRS, CDR2 YFSETQ. The V gene end was trimmed by 2 bases and the J gene end by 2 bases; junction bases not matched to a gene: 3. The CDR3 is CASSFLAGGPYEQYF. The CDR3 DNA is TGCGCCAGCAGCTTCTTAGCGGGGGGGCCCTACGAGCAGTACTTC.

Regarding this clone: It is unclear where the CDR3 begins or ends on the DNA, so no DNA is shown, and the CDR3 is as TCRdb lists it. The chain employs TRBV5-1 and TRBJ2-2. Termini included, the CDR3 measures 15 amino acids. Germline CDR1 SGHRS, CDR2 YFSETQ. The CDR3 is CASSFSNFGNGELFF.

V and J are TRBV6-1 and TRBJ2-7; 7 nucleotides line up with TRBD1. CDR3 length: 15 amino acids. Germline V gene lookup returns CDR1 MNHNS and CDR2 SASEGT. V was clipped by 2 bases and J by 1 base; unmatched bases: 5. CDR3 in amino acids: CASSEFDRESYEQYF. CDR3 DNA sequence: TGTGCCAGCAGTGAATTCGACAGGGAGTCCTACGAGCAGTACTTC.

As to this clone: The same CDR3 also results from other DNA sequences found in this sample. The V and J genes are TRBV6-1 and TRBJ1-3; no reliable D call. Trimming cost V 1 base and J 4 bases, with 5 bases left between them. Germline V gene data show CDR1 as MNHNS and CDR2 as SASEGT. The CDR3 contains 13 residues. The CDR3 coding sequence is TGTGCCAGCAGTGAAGTTTCCGGAAACACCATATATTTT. Protein: CASSEVSGNTIYF.

This chain connects TRBV2 to TRBJ2-2, with D hard to call. The V gene's germline CDR1 is SNHLY and CDR2 FYNNEI. There are 12 residues in the CDR3. Trimming cost V 7 bases and J 0 bases, with 3 bases left between them. CDR3 in DNA: TGTGCCAGCACAGCGAACACCGGGGAGCTGTTTTTT. Its protein product is CASTANTGELFF.

The V and J genes are TRBV9 and TRBJ2-1; 7 bases match TRBD2. V lost 0 bases, J lost 10 bases, and 10 bases stayed unmatched. The CDR3 totals 15 residues. Germline lookup yields CDR1 SGDLS and CDR2 YYNGEE. CDR3 in amino acids: CASSVVAGDSGEQFF. DNA for the CDR3: TGTGCCAGCAGCGTAGTGGCGGGGGACTCAGGGGAGCAGTTCTTC.

The chain has TRBV5-1 and TRBJ1-4, with D uncertain. This CDR3 has 15 residues. CDR1 SGHRS and CDR2 YFSETQ come from the germline V gene. Trimming took off 7 bases at V and 8 bases at J, with 21 bases between the two ends. CDR3 in DNA: TGCGCCAGCCGTCAAACTATGGGTCTAGGAGAAAAACTGTTTTTT. Its translation: CASRQTMGLGEKLFF.

This rearrangement joins TRBV24-1 to TRBJ2-2, with D hard to call. Germline V gene data show CDR1 as KGHDR and CDR2 as SFDVKD. Trimming removed 0 bases from V and 5 bases from J, with 3 bases in between. The CDR3 consists of 13 residues. This chain's CDR3 is CATSDLVTGELFF. The CDR3 nucleotides read TGTGCCACCAGTGATTTGGTGACCGGGGAGCTGTTTTTT.

V is TRBV12-3 or TRBV12-4 and J is TRBJ1-2; D uncertain. The V end was cut by 7 bases, the J end by 8 bases, with 14 bases between. The CDR3 loop spans 12 amino acids. CDR3: CASKTPVEGYTF. The DNA for the CDR3 is TGTGCCAGCAAGACTCCTGTAGAAGGCTACACCTTC.

J is TRBJ2-4 and V is TRBV28, with 8 bases aligning to TRBD2. V gave up 5 bases and J gave up 4 bases; unmatched junction bases: 7. This CDR3 spans 15 amino acids. Germline loops: CDR1 MDHEN, CDR2 SYDVKM. CDR3: CASSPGLAGKNIQYF. The CDR3 bases are TGTGCCAGCAGTCCCGGGCTAGCGGGTAAAAACATTCAGTACTTC.

The chain uses TRBV5-1 and TRBJ1-1, with D perhaps TRBD1 (5 bases). Deletions cut 3 bases from V and 0 bases from J, with 15 bases between. Germline V gene sequence: CDR1 SGHRS, CDR2 YFSETQ. The CDR3 has 16 residues. The CDR3 loop is CASSSSTGTVNTEAFF. The CDR3 nucleotides are TGCGCCAGCAGCTCATCGACCGGGACCGTGAACACTGAAGCTTTCTTT.

This clone was recorded a few times. The chain links TRBV7-9 to TRBJ1-4; D is ambiguous. V lost 5 bases to trimming and J lost 5 bases, with 3 bases between them. The CDR3 has 11 amino acids. Per the germline V gene, CDR1 is SEHNR and CDR2 is FQNEAQ (reference sequence). The CDR3 DNA sequence: TGTGCCAGCAGCACAAATGAAAAACTGTTTTTT. It is translated as CASSTNEKLFF. The full variable domain, rest sourced from reference TRBV7-9 and TRBJ1-4, is DTGVSQNPRHKITKRGQNVTFRCDPISEHNRLYWYRQTLGQGPEFLTYFQNEAQLEKSRLLSDRFSAERPKGSFSTLEIQRTEQGDSAMYLCASSTNEKLFFGSGTQLSVL.

This chain joins TRBV19 and TRBJ2-2; weak D call: TRBD1 (6 bases). The CDR3 has 17 residues. Germline CDR1 and CDR2: LNHDA and SQIVND (reference sequence). V gave up 7 bases and J gave up 2 bases, with 20 bases separating them. For the CDR3, the DNA is TGTGCCAGTACCCCCGGTCGAGGGACATTTAACACCGGGGAGCTGTTTTTT. It translates to CASTPGRGTFNTGELFF.

The V call is TRBV12-5, the J call TRBJ1-1; possible D gene TRBD1, 5 bases. With 3 bases removed from V and 7 bases from J, the gap between germline ends came to 12 bases. This CDR3 comprises 13 residues. The germline CDR1 and CDR2 sequences are LGHNT and FRNRAP. The CDR3 here is CASGLLVGGEAFF. The CDR3 DNA is TGTGCTAGTGGTTTACTGGTGGGGGGTGAAGCTTTCTTT.

This sequence joins TRBV20-1 and TRBJ1-4; D is ambiguous. The V end lost 3 bases, the J end lost 0 bases, and 14 bases lay between the germline ends. CDR3 length equals 16 residues. Germline V gene data show CDR1 as DFQATT and CDR2 as SNEGSKA (reference sequence). The CDR3 protein is CSASRLSDATNEKLFF. In nucleotides, the CDR3 is TGCAGTGCTAGTAGGTTGTCGGATGCAACTAATGAAAAACTGTTTTTT.

This chain links TRBV19 with TRBJ1-5, with D possibly TRBD1 on 6 matching bases. The length of the CDR3 is 16 residues. V shed 9 bases and J shed 0 bases, with 18 bases lying between them. The germline CDR1 and CDR2 sequences are LNHDA and SQIVND (reference sequence). The CDR3 DNA reads TGTGCCAGCCTCGACCTGGGACACTATAGCAATCAGCCCCAGCATTTT. Its protein product is CASLDLGHYSNQPQHF.

This clone showed up just once. This chain joins TRBV6-6 and TRBJ2-4; 13 nucleotides line up with TRBD2. V shed 5 bases and J 5 bases; nucleotides not matched to a gene: 9. Looked up from germline, CDR1 is MNHNY and CDR2 is SVGAGI (reference sequence). The CDR3 is 17 amino acids. CDR3 DNA: TGTGCCAGCAGTCCCTTAGGACTAGCGGGGGCCCAAAACATTCAGTACTTC. Translated: CASSPLGLAGAQNIQYF.

V and J are TRBV15 and TRBJ2-5; 13 bases are shared with TRBD2. The germline V gene encodes CDR1 LNHNV and CDR2 YYDKDF (reference sequence). The CDR3 extends over 18 amino acids. The ends lost 3 bases at V and 1 base at J; junction bases unmatched: 8. The CDR3 coding sequence is TGTGCCACCAGCAGGCCGGGACTAGCGGGGCTTTTCCAAGAGACCCAGTACTTC. Its translation: CATSRPGLAGLFQETQYF.

This clone was counted between two and nine times. The chain uses TRBV4-3 and TRBJ2-1, with a tentative D call TRBD2 (6 bases). The CDR3 runs to 16 residues. Germline V CDR1 and CDR2: LGHNA, YSLEER. Trimming stripped 0 bases from V and 0 bases from J, with 9 bases between. The CDR3 spells CASSQELGGSYNEQFF. The CDR3 coding sequence is TGCGCCAGCAGCCAAGAGCTGGGGGGCTCCTACAATGAGCAGTTCTTC.